The clone carrying this TCR beta chain was seen at least ten times. Its antigen remains unknown. The sample originates from a study of spatial heterogeneity in lung cancer. At the level of the study: Detected beta-chain sequences consistently exceeded alpha-chain sequences. Unique TCR and UMI combinations averaged more than ten appearances each in raw reads. General study findings and limits: Ubiquitous expanded tumor TCRs appeared in blood more at resection than follow-up.

The time point: sample taken at primary tumor resection. Frozen PBMC, nontumor lung or tumor provided whole RNA, which was sequenced unsorted. The study tagged each TCR cDNA molecule with a unique molecular identifier. TCRdb itself ran the 5' RACE reads through MiXCR, one entry per CDR3 protein. The data show approximately 22,000 distinct CDR3 sequences, with 3.5% to 5.5% seen just once and over 30% held by the top ten. This specimen was PBMCs, taken at surgery. The receptor comes from a male donor with early-stage non-small cell lung cancer.

Here the CDR3 reads CASSLGGTDYEQYF. The CDR3 coding sequence is TGTGCCAGCAGCCTGGGAGGGACAGACTACGAGCAGTACTTC. This chain joins TRBV7-2 and TRBJ2-7; D may match TRBD1 or TRBD2 (7 bases each). Per germline, CDR1 SGHTA and CDR2 FQGNSA. V shed 5 bases and J shed 3 bases, with 14 bases lying between them. This CDR3 contains 14 residues.